This T cell receptor beta chain was observed in a study of T-cell memory formation after mild COVID-19. Each CDR3 protein gets one entry after TCRdb re-called the 5' RACE reads with MiXCR. The profile covers 360,000 or so distinct CDR3 sequences, with under 30% appearing a single time and roughly 13% taken by the ten largest. V was trimmed by 1 base and J by 7 bases, leaving 21 bases between them. The CDR3 runs to 17 residues. Germline CDR1 and CDR2: SGHRS and YFSETQ. This clonotype showed up just a few times. Sequenced sample: PBMCs or a T cell subset sorted from them (not recorded which). The clonotype was recovered from an adult woman who had mild COVID-19 (a few samples of this study predate the infection). Cell type and time point are not known. The chain joins TRBV5-1 to TRBJ2-1; a possible D gene is TRBD1 (5 bases). Written as DNA, the CDR3 is TGCGCCAGCAGCTTGTTACAGGACCCCGATAACGCGAATGAGCAGTTCTTC. This translates into CASSLLQDPDNANEQFF.